The 5 T cell receptor beta chains listed next were all sequenced from one sample in a study of blood T cell repertoires in COVID-19. Generated by immunoSEQ multiplex PCR, the TCRdb table keeps only in-frame clones and is missing some. This sample yields 280,000 or so clones, of which 85% are seen a single time; roughly 2.6% belongs to the top ten. Sample: PBMCs or T cells enriched from blood (not recorded which). The receptors stem from a woman between 50 and 59 years old who had recovered from COVID-19.

CDR3 sequence: CASRQGASTEAFF. In nucleotides, the CDR3 is TGTGCCAGTAGACAGGGGGCATCCACTGAAGCTTTCTTT. The chain joins TRBV19 to TRBJ1-1; TRBD1 matches 9 bases. Germline V CDR1 and CDR2: LNHDA, SQIVND (reference sequence). CDR3 length: 13 amino acids. J gave up 4 bases and V 6 bases, and 3 bases lay outside the gene matches.

The chain couples TRBV4-2 to TRBJ2-3; 11 nucleotides match TRBD2. Looked up from germline, CDR1 is LGHNA and CDR2 is YNFKEQ. V was pared by 0 bases and J by 5 bases, with 10 bases of the junction left unmatched. This CDR3 comprises 18 residues. CDR3 sequence (DNA): TGTGCCAGCAGCCAAGAAAGTCTAGCGGGGGGCCGAGTAGATACGCAGTATTTT. This codes for CASSQESLAGGRVDTQYF.

The rearrangement links TRBV27 to TRBJ1-2; perhaps TRBD1 as D (6 bases). Trimming shortened V by 3 bases and J by 3 bases, and 11 bases separated the two germline ends. CDR1 MNHEY and CDR2 SMNVEV come from the germline V gene (reference sequence). This CDR3 contains 14 residues. DNA for the CDR3: TGTGCCAGCAGTTTGCGGGGGCCCGACTATGGCTACACCTTC. Its translation: CASSLRGPDYGYTF.

The V and J genes are TRBV10-1 and TRBJ2-7; 10 bases agree with TRBD2. With 5 bases clipped from V and 4 bases from J, the junction kept 8 bases outside the gene matches. Per germline, CDR1 WNHNN and CDR2 SYGVQD (reference sequence). The CDR3 has 15 amino acids. CDR3 bases: TGCGCCAGCAGTTCATCGGCTAGCGGGAGTTACGAGCAGTACTTC. Its translation is CASSSSASGSYEQYF.

The V and J genes are TRBV30 and TRBJ2-3, with 7 bases aligning to TRBD2. The CDR3 is 19 residues long. Germline CDR1 reads GTSNPN; CDR2 reads SVGIG (reference sequence). Trimming cost V 0 bases and J 6 bases; bases outside gene matches: 21. In nucleotides, the CDR3 is TGTGCCTGGAGTGTAGGTAGGGGTTTAGCGGGCCGACTCCCGGATACGCAGTATTTT. Translation: CAWSVGRGLAGRLPDTQYF.